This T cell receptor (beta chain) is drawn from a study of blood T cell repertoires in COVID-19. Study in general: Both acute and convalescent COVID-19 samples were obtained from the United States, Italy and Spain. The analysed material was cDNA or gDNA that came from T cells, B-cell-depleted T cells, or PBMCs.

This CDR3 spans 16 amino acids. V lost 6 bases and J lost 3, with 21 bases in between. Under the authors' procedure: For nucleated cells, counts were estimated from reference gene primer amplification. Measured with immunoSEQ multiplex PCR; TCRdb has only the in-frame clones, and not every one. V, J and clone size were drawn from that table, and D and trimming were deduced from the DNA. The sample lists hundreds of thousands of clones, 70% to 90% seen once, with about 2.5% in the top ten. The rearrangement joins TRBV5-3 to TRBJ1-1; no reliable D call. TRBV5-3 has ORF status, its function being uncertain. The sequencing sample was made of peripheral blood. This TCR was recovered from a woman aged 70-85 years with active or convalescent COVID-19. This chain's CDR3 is CARTPRGGGIHTEAFF. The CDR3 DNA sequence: TGTGCCAGAACCCCGCGCGGTGGAGGGATTCACACTGAAGCTTTCTTT.